This T cell receptor (beta chain) was retrieved from a study of chemoradiotherapy in HPV16-positive cancers. Germline CDR1 reads SGHDT; CDR2 reads YYEEEE. Between the trimmed V and J ends, which lost 3 bases and 7 bases, there was a span of 10 bases. The CDR3 runs 12 residues. Using immunoSEQ multiplex PCR, the repertoire was profiled, and TCRdb retains in-frame clones only, with some absent. The sample holds under 20,000 clones, 77% seen once. This sample was obtained from a patient who underwent chemoradiotherapy. This TCR derives from a human donor with HPV-associated anogenital cancer. This chain uses TRBV5-6 with TRBJ1-1; D gene ambiguous. CDR3 region: CASSYLLDEAFF. The DNA for the CDR3 is TGTGCCAGCAGCTACCTTCTCGATGAAGCTTTCTTT.